The 30 T cell receptor beta chains below all came from one sample that was sequenced in a study of blood T cell repertoires in COVID-19. Profiling relied on immunoSEQ multiplex PCR, and the TCRdb table lists in-frame clones only, not all of them. The sample has fewer than 300,000 clones, approximately 88% seen once; the top ten hold around 1.6%. Sequencing was performed on peripheral blood. These receptors were collected from a human donor with COVID-19, enrolled during active disease. The donor label of this sample is uncertain.

This clone was seen a handful of times. The chain carries TRBV28 and TRBJ1-3; D might be TRBD1 (6 bases). Looked up from germline, CDR1 is MDHEN and CDR2 is SYDVKM. This CDR3 is built from 14 residues. The V end lost 6 bases, the J end lost 4 bases, and 13 bases lay between the germline ends. The CDR3 region has the DNA TGTGCCAGCAGAGCTACAGGGAGAGGAAACACCATATATTTT. Protein: CASRATGRGNTIYF.

The rearrangement joins TRBV18 to TRBJ2-4, with TRBD2 as a possible D gene (6 bases). CDR3 size: 14 residues. The V end was cut by 6 bases, the J end by 5 bases, with 14 bases between. Germline V gene data show CDR1 as KGHSH and CDR2 as LQKENI. Here the CDR3 reads CASSPGGAQNIQYF. DNA of the CDR3: TGTGCCAGCTCCCCTGGAGGGGCGCAAAACATTCAGTACTTC.

The rearrangement links TRBV11-3 to TRBJ2-2, with TRBD1 as a possible D gene (6 bases). Germline lookup yields CDR1 SGHNT and CDR2 YENEEA. The CDR3 has 16 amino acids. Trimming shortened V by 4 bases and J by 4 bases, and 16 bases separated the two germline ends. The CDR3 region is CASSSQQGVGTGELFF. For the CDR3, the DNA is TGTGCCAGCAGCTCGCAACAGGGAGTAGGCACCGGGGAGCTGTTTTTT.

This sequence joins TRBV6-5 and TRBJ2-1; a weak D match, TRBD2 (5 bases). The germline V gene encodes CDR1 MNHEY and CDR2 SVGAGI. Trimming cost V 7 bases and J 5 bases, with 12 bases left between them. This CDR3 contains 13 residues. CDR3 DNA: TGTGCCAGCACCCGAGGGCCCAACAATGAGCAGTTCTTC. Protein product: CASTRGPNNEQFF.

J is TRBJ2-4 and V is TRBV19, with 10 bases lining up with TRBD1. Germline trimming cut 9 bases from V and 7 bases from J; bases unmatched to any gene: 15. Germline CDR1 reads LNHDA; CDR2 reads SQIVND (reference sequence). The CDR3 contains 16 residues. The CDR3 DNA reads TGTGCCAGCGCCATCCTCCCCGGGACAGGGGACAACATTCAGTACTTC. Residues: CASAILPGTGDNIQYF.

Only one count was recorded for this clone. V is TRBV5-1 and J is TRBJ1-2; 12 bases are a match to TRBD1. The CDR3 runs to 15 residues. The V gene end was trimmed by 4 bases and the J gene end by 8 bases; junction bases not matched to a gene: 9. Germline CDR1 reads SGHRS; CDR2 reads YFSETQ. CDR3 residues: CASSPGDRGLPGYTF. Here the CDR3 DNA reads TGCGCCAGCAGCCCGGGGGACAGGGGGCTACCGGGCTACACCTTC.

This chain connects TRBV6-5 to TRBJ1-1, with a weak D call TRBD1 (5 bases). This CDR3 has 13 amino acids. Germline V gene sequence: CDR1 MNHEY, CDR2 SVGAGI. V dropped 5 bases and J dropped 7 bases, with 14 bases sitting between them. CDR3 sequence: CASSTHRMGEAFF. The CDR3 region has the DNA TGTGCCAGCAGTACCCACAGGATGGGTGAAGCTTTCTTT.

V and J are TRBV5-4 and TRBJ2-7, with TRBD2 matching over 7 bases. CDR3 length equals 15 residues. The junction had 5 bases not matched to a gene; V was cut back by 0 bases and J by 2 bases. Germline CDR1 is SGHNT and CDR2 is YYREEE (reference sequence). CDR3 bases: TGTGCCAGCAGCTTGGAGCTAGCGGCAACCTACGAGCAGTACTTC. Amino acids: CASSLELAATYEQYF.

The rearrangement joins TRBV24-1 to TRBJ1-1; D not resolved. V was shortened by 7 bases and J by 0 bases, with 8 bases between the two germline ends. Germline lookup yields CDR1 KGHDR and CDR2 SFDVKD. CDR3 length: 13 amino acids. The CDR3 protein is CATSHGVNTEAFF. CDR3 coding DNA: TGTGCCACCAGCCATGGAGTGAACACTGAAGCTTTCTTT.

V usage is TRBV11-2 and J usage is TRBJ2-1; a possible D gene is TRBD2 (5 bases). The germline CDR1 and CDR2 sequences are SGHAT and FQNNGV. CDR3 length equals 14 residues. V was trimmed by 1 base and J by 7 bases, leaving 11 bases between them. CDR3 sequence (DNA): TGTGCCAGCAGCTTAGGAGGGTTGGGGAATGAGCAGTTCTTC. It translates to CASSLGGLGNEQFF.

This chain links TRBV6-2 or TRBV6-3 with TRBJ2-1, with 7 positions matching TRBD1. Trimming took 2 bases from V and 5 from J; bases not matched to a gene: 15. CDR1 MNHEY and CDR2 SVGEGT come from the germline V gene. CDR3 length: 18 amino acids. The DNA of the CDR3 is TGTGCCAGCAGTTACGGGACAGCAGGTCTTCCGAGGAACAATGAGCAGTTCTTC. It translates to CASSYGTAGLPRNNEQFF.

The table lists this clone with a count of one. The V and J genes are TRBV7-9 and TRBJ2-5, with TRBD2 matching over 7 bases. This CDR3 has 16 residues. CDR1 and CDR2 (germline): SEHNR, FQNEAQ (reference sequence). J gave up 2 bases and V 1 base, and 7 bases lay outside the gene matches. CDR3 in amino acids: CASSLGGGSTQETQYF. Here the CDR3 DNA reads TGTGCCAGCAGCTTAGGAGGCGGGAGTACTCAAGAGACCCAGTACTTC.

In its sample, this clone was seen a few times. J is TRBJ1-5 and V is TRBV29-1; D remains unclear. CDR3 length equals 13 residues. Germline CDR1 and CDR2: SQVTM and ANQGSEA. V dropped 1 base and J dropped 7 bases, with 11 bases sitting between them. CDR3 nucleotide sequence: TGCAGCGTTGAAGGGGTGGGAGGCCAGCCCCAGCATTTT. Its translation: CSVEGVGGQPQHF.

The chain combines TRBV7-8 with TRBJ2-3; no clear D gene. This CDR3 is built from 14 residues. Trimming left V 5 bases short and J 1 base short, with 10 bases between. Germline CDR1 is SGHVS and CDR2 is FQNEAQ. For the CDR3, the DNA is TGTGCCAGCAGCCCCCTAGGCCGCACAGATACGCAGTATTTT. As protein: CASSPLGRTDTQYF.

This sequence joins TRBV6-5 and TRBJ2-1; D is unclear. V shed 8 bases and J shed 4 bases, with 15 bases lying between them. Germline assignment: CDR1 MNHEY and CDR2 SVGAGI. The CDR3 consists of 14 residues. This chain's CDR3 is CASVGGMLYNEQFF. The CDR3 DNA reads TGTGCCAGCGTCGGCGGCATGCTTTACAATGAGCAGTTCTTC.

The chain combines TRBV28 with TRBJ2-1; 7 bases agree with TRBD1. Germline V gene lookup returns CDR1 MDHEN and CDR2 SYDVKM. The CDR3 sequence is 12 residues long. V trimming: 6 bases; J trimming: 8 bases; junction bases outside the gene matches: 4. CDR3 sequence: CASSLTGDEQFF. CDR3 bases: TGTGCCAGCAGCCTCACAGGGGATGAGCAGTTCTTC.

The V and J genes are TRBV28 and TRBJ1-3; no clear D gene. This CDR3 has 15 amino acids. Trimming stripped 6 bases from V and 0 bases from J, with 12 bases between. CDR1 and CDR2 (germline): MDHEN, SYDVKM. The CDR3 sequence is CASSLPGSSGNTIYF. The CDR3, as DNA: TGTGCCAGCAGCCTACCAGGTAGCTCTGGAAACACCATATATTTT.

A few counts support this clone. The CDR3, as DNA: TGTGCCAGCAGTTACGCTACCTACGAGCAGTACTTC. Encoded protein: CASSYATYEQYF. This rearrangement joins TRBV6-2 or TRBV6-3 to TRBJ2-7; D gene ambiguous. Germline-derived CDR1 and CDR2 are MNHEY and SVGEGT. The CDR3 length is 12 residues. Trimming removed 2 bases from V and 2 bases from J, with 4 bases in between.

The CDR3 spells CASSPGQNNEKLFF. In nucleotides, the CDR3 is TGTGCCAGCAGCCCGGGACAGAATAATGAAAAACTGTTTTTT. The V and J genes are TRBV7-9 and TRBJ1-4, with 7 bases fitting TRBD1. V trimming: 5 bases; J trimming: 4 bases; junction bases outside the gene matches: 4. Per germline, CDR1 SEHNR and CDR2 FQNEAQ (reference sequence). This CDR3 is 14 amino acids long.

A few counts support this clone. V is TRBV5-1 and J is TRBJ1-5; D uncertain. The CDR3 is 15 residues long. Germline V lookup: CDR1 SGHRS, CDR2 YFSETQ. V was cut by 0 bases and J by 7 bases, with 14 bases left in between. The CDR3 is CASSLGGVGGQPQHF. In DNA form, the CDR3 reads TGCGCCAGCAGCTTGGGTGGAGTCGGAGGGCAGCCCCAGCATTTT.

The rearrangement joins TRBV29-1 to TRBJ1-1, with 8 bases aligning to TRBD1. J was trimmed by 5 bases and V by 7 bases; bases with no gene match: 9. This CDR3 contains 13 residues. The V gene's germline CDR1 is SQVTM and CDR2 ANQGSEA. The CDR3 reads CSAQGAPRTEAFF. The CDR3, as DNA: TGCAGCGCGCAGGGGGCGCCCAGGACTGAAGCTTTCTTT.

This rearrangement joins TRBV30 to TRBJ1-6; D is undetermined. V dropped 3 bases and J dropped 14 bases, with 11 bases sitting between them. This CDR3 comprises 11 residues. Germline V gene lookup returns CDR1 GTSNPN and CDR2 SVGIG (reference sequence). The CDR3 DNA follows: TGTGCCTGGAGCGGGCCGCGGGCCCTCCACTTT. It translates to CAWSGPRALHF.

This chain links TRBV2 with TRBJ2-7, with 7 bases identical to TRBD2. Germline V CDR1 and CDR2: SNHLY, FYNNEI. After removal of 7 bases from V and 4 bases from J, the junction contained 16 bases not matched to a gene. The CDR3 extends over 16 amino acids. The CDR3 region is CASTPGPSGVSYEQYF. CDR3 sequence (DNA): TGTGCCAGCACTCCGGGGCCTAGCGGAGTCAGTTACGAGCAGTACTTC.

The chain carries TRBV5-1 and TRBJ2-3, with 7 bases that match TRBD1. The ends lost 1 base at V and 2 bases at J; junction bases unmatched: 7. The CDR3 length is 16 residues. Germline V gene data show CDR1 as SGHRS and CDR2 as YFSETQ. In nucleotides, the CDR3 is TGCGCCAGCAGCTTGTTGCCGGGACAGCACACAGATACGCAGTATTTT. Residues: CASSLLPGQHTDTQYF.

J is TRBJ2-1 and V is TRBV4-2, with 12 bases aligning to TRBD2. There are 16 residues in the CDR3. Germline V gene lookup returns CDR1 LGHNA and CDR2 YNFKEQ. V shed 1 base and J 10 bases; nucleotides not matched to a gene: 8. This CDR3 reads CASSQGASGRAREQFF. CDR3 DNA: TGTGCCAGCAGCCAAGGGGCTAGCGGGAGGGCCAGGGAGCAGTTCTTC.

V usage is TRBV18 and J usage is TRBJ2-7; TRBD2 aligns across 8 bases. The CDR3 spans 15 residues. Germline values: CDR1 KGHSH, CDR2 LQKENI. J was trimmed by 4 bases and V by 3 bases; bases with no gene match: 8. The CDR3 loop is CASSPPGGLLYEQYF. The CDR3, as DNA: TGTGCCAGCTCACCGCCGGGGGGGCTACTTTACGAGCAGTACTTC. Using reference TRBV18 and TRBJ2-7 for the parts outside the CDR3, the full variable domain is NAGVMQNPRHLVRRRGQEARLRCSPMKGHSHVYWYRQLPEEGLKFMVYLQKENIIDESGMPKERFSAEFPKEGPSILRIQQVVRGDSAAYFCASSPPGGLLYEQYFGPGTRLTVT.

This clone is a singleton in its sample. The chain joins TRBV19 to TRBJ2-7; D is unclear. The CDR3 totals 14 residues. Trimming pared 10 bases from V and 6 bases from J, leaving 22 bases between. Germline CDR1 is LNHDA and CDR2 is SQIVND (reference sequence). CDR3 DNA sequence: TGTGCCACCAAGGTAACAGAAGCATCTACCGAGCAGTACTTC. Amino acid sequence: CATKVTEASTEQYF. Variable domain in full (rest from reference TRBV19 and TRBJ2-7): DGGITQSPKYLFRKEGQNVTLSCEQNLNHDAMYWYRQDPGQGLRLIYYSQIVNDFQKGDIAEGYSVSREKKESFPLTVTSAQKNPTAFYLCATKVTEASTEQYFGPGTRLTVT.

This rearrangement joins TRBV5-1 to TRBJ2-7; 13 bases line up with TRBD2. The J segment lost 2 bases and the V segment lost 4 bases, leaving 0 bases of the junction unmatched. CDR1 and CDR2 (germline): SGHRS, YFSETQ. The CDR3 extends over 14 amino acids. CDR3 region: CASSGTSGAYEQYF. In nucleotides, the CDR3 is TGCGCCAGCAGCGGGACTAGCGGGGCCTACGAGCAGTACTTC.

The V gene is TRBV12-3 or TRBV12-4, the J gene TRBJ1-1; possibly TRBD1 for D (5 bases). The CDR3 totals 12 residues. V gave up 7 bases and J gave up 5 bases, with 11 bases separating them. This chain's CDR3 is CASNQGFTEAFF. In nucleotides, the CDR3 is TGTGCCAGCAACCAGGGATTTACTGAAGCTTTCTTT.

V gene TRBV9 combines with J gene TRBJ2-2; TRBD2 aligns across 8 bases. With 2 bases clipped from V and 5 bases from J, the junction kept 11 bases outside the gene matches. Looked up from germline, CDR1 is SGDLS and CDR2 is YYNGEE. This CDR3 spans 17 amino acids. For the CDR3, the DNA is TGTGCCAGCAGCGTGGCGACTAGCGTGACCCCTACCGGGGAGCTGTTTTTT. This translates into CASSVATSVTPTGELFF.